This T cell receptor (beta chain) was recorded in a study of T cell changes during pregnancy in multiple sclerosis. V lost 6 bases and J lost 4, with 6 bases in between. The germline V gene encodes CDR1 LNHDA and CDR2 SQIVND (reference sequence). This CDR3 is 12 amino acids long. The protocol was immunoSEQ multiplex PCR, while the TCRdb copy is restricted to in-frame clones and leaves out a portion. The sample lists 100,000 or so clones; more than 85% were seen once. This clone appeared a few times. The source of this sequence is a female donor with multiple sclerosis, enrolled in a pregnancy study. The chain joins TRBV19 to TRBJ2-2; no reliable D call. Sequences were derived from peripheral blood, sampled in the second trimester of pregnancy. In DNA form, the CDR3 reads TGTGCCAGTAGACAGAGCACCGGGGAGCTGTTTTTT. Its protein is CASRQSTGELFF. Based on the CDR3 plus reference TRBV19 and TRBJ2-2, the full variable domain is DGGITQSPKYLFRKEGQNVTLSCEQNLNHDAMYWYRQDPGQGLRLIYYSQIVNDFQKGDIAEGYSVSREKKESFPLTVTSAQKNPTAFYLCASRQSTGELFFGEGSRLTVL.